This T cell receptor beta chain emerged from a study of shared clonotypes between healthy human individuals. Only in-frame clones appear in the TCRdb table, and some are missing; sequencing was by immunoSEQ multiplex PCR. The profile shows over a million clones, around 78% of them singletons. Germline V lookup: CDR1 SGHDN, CDR2 FVKESK. Trimming took 0 bases from V and 0 from J, leaving 9 bases between them. The CDR3 runs 15 residues. The receptor was derived from a man between 18 and 29 years old in good health. Some clones in this sample may be carry-over from other donors' samples. The chain joins TRBV14 to TRBJ2-7; no reliable D call. The sequencing input was memory CD4+ T cells from PBMCs. Subset meaning: CD45RA-negative fraction. CDR3 sequence (DNA): TGTGCCAGCAGCCAAGATCCGGCCAGCTCCTACGAGCAGTACTTC. Encoded protein: CASSQDPASSYEQYF.